Below are 10 T cell receptor beta chains sequenced from a single sample in a study of CD8+CD57+ T cells in acquired aplastic anemia. Genomic DNA acted as the template from which TCR beta VDJ combination and CDR3 sequence profiling were carried out. TCRdb reprocessed the reads via MiXCR and lists one record per CDR3 protein. This table holds roughly 280,000 distinct CDR3 sequences, under 60% found once. The authors sequenced patients whose flow cytometry had shown CD8+CD57+ cell expansion. Sequenced: sorted CD4+, CD8+, or CD8+CD57+ T cells (not recorded which) from PBMCs. These receptors were obtained from a human donor with aplastic anemia.

At least ten counts were recorded for this clonotype. The V gene is TRBV5-4, the J gene TRBJ2-3; D not resolved. V gave up 5 bases and J gave up 4 bases, with 17 bases separating them. This CDR3 region has 15 residues. Germline CDR1 and CDR2: SGHNT and YYREEE (reference sequence). In DNA form, the CDR3 reads TGTGCCAGCAGGCGACAAACATCTGGCGCAGATACGCAGTATTTT. Residues: CASRRQTSGADTQYF.

This clonotype was found many times. CDR3 protein: CASTRGEGWNTEAFF. CDR3 sequence (DNA): TGTGCCAGTACCCGAGGGGAGGGCTGGAACACTGAAGCTTTCTTT. This rearrangement joins TRBV19 to TRBJ1-1; TRBD1 is a possible D gene (5 bases). The V end lost 7 bases, the J end lost 1 base, and 16 bases lay between the germline ends. Germline CDR1 and CDR2: LNHDA and SQIVND (reference sequence). This CDR3 has 15 residues.

The chain couples TRBV7-2 to TRBJ1-5; TRBD1 agrees at 7 bases. CDR1 and CDR2 from the germline V gene are SGHTA and FQGNSA. The V gene end was trimmed by 0 bases and the J gene end by 7 bases; junction bases not matched to a gene: 0. The length of the CDR3 is 13 residues. CDR3 loop: CASSLAGGQPQHF. The CDR3 DNA reads TGTGCCAGCAGCTTAGCAGGGGGCCAGCCCCAGCATTTT. The full variable domain, its missing parts supplied by reference TRBV7-2 and TRBJ1-5, is GAGVSQSPSNKVTEKGKDVELRCDPISGHTALYWYRQSLGQGLEFLIYFQGNSAPDKSGLPSDRFSAERTGGSVSTLTIQRTQQEDSAVYLCASSLAGGQPQHFGDGTRLSIL.

The rearrangement links TRBV7-9 to TRBJ2-1; possibly TRBD2 for D (6 bases). The CDR3 has 17 residues. Germline loops: CDR1 SEHNR, CDR2 FQNEAQ (reference sequence). V shed 3 bases and J shed 0 bases, with 15 bases lying between them. The CDR3 loop is CASSLGAASVSYNEQFF. The CDR3 coding sequence is TGTGCCAGCAGCTTGGGCGCGGCTAGCGTCTCCTACAATGAGCAGTTCTTC.

This clonotype was detected a few times. The chain links TRBV2 to TRBJ1-1; 11 bases match TRBD1. Trimming cost V 4 bases and J 0 bases; bases outside gene matches: 1. The CDR3 consists of 15 residues. The germline V gene encodes CDR1 SNHLY and CDR2 FYNNEI. The CDR3 protein is CASSGDRGMNTEAFF. The CDR3 DNA follows: TGTGCCAGCAGTGGGGACAGGGGGATGAACACTGAAGCTTTCTTT.

This chain links TRBV2 with TRBJ2-7, with 7 positions matching TRBD1. The germline CDR1 and CDR2 sequences are SNHLY and FYNNEI. With 5 bases clipped from V and 0 bases from J, the junction kept 7 bases outside the gene matches. The CDR3 has 15 residues. The CDR3: CASSQTGFSSYEQYF. Written as DNA, the CDR3 is TGTGCCAGCAGTCAGACAGGGTTTAGCTCCTACGAGCAGTACTTC.

For this clonotype: One end of the junction varies from germline; a read error may be responsible. CDR3 amino acids: CASSSRQGGPTGANVLAF. Written as DNA, the CDR3 is TGTGCCAGCAGCTCTCGACAAGGAGGCCCTACTGGGGCCAACGTCCTGGCTTTC. The V and J genes are TRBV7-6 and TRBJ2-6; D possibly uses TRBD1 or TRBD2 (5 bases each). The germline V gene encodes CDR1 SGHVS and CDR2 FNYEAQ. The CDR3 extends over 18 amino acids.

This clonotype was found many times. The rearrangement joins TRBV6-2 or TRBV6-3 to TRBJ1-6; possible D gene TRBD1, 5 bases. V was trimmed by 7 bases and J by 3 bases, leaving 16 bases between them. This CDR3 has 16 amino acids. Germline V gives CDR1 MNHEY, CDR2 SVGEGT. For the CDR3, the DNA is TGTGCCAGCACCGACATGGGGGTTTTCTATAATTCACCCCTCCACTTT. Its translation: CASTDMGVFYNSPLHF.

This clonotype was picked up a small number of times. This chain joins TRBV2 and TRBJ2-7; either TRBD1 or TRBD2 may fit D (5 bases each). V was pared by 3 bases and J by 3 bases, with 15 bases between. The CDR3 length is 15 residues. CDR1 and CDR2 (germline): SNHLY, FYNNEI. The CDR3, as DNA: TGTGCCAGCAGTGACCCCTGGGGCGGAGGCTACGAGCAGTACTTC. Amino acid sequence: CASSDPWGGGYEQYF. The variable domain in full, with the rest retrieved from reference TRBV2 and TRBJ2-7, is EPEVTQTPSHQVTQMGQEVILRCVPISNHLYFYWYRQILGQKVEFLVSFYNNEISEKSEIFDDQFSVERPDGSNFTLKIRSTKLEDSAMYFCASSDPWGGGYEQYFGPGTRLTVT.

CDR3 coding DNA: TGCGCCAGCAGCGGGACCCTTTACGAGCAGTACTTC. Its translation: CASSGTLYEQYF. V is TRBV5-1 and J is TRBJ2-7; D assignment may be TRBD1 or TRBD2 (5 bases each). Germline V lookup: CDR1 SGHRS, CDR2 YFSETQ. V dropped 4 bases and J dropped 4 bases, with 9 bases sitting between them. The CDR3 runs 12 residues.